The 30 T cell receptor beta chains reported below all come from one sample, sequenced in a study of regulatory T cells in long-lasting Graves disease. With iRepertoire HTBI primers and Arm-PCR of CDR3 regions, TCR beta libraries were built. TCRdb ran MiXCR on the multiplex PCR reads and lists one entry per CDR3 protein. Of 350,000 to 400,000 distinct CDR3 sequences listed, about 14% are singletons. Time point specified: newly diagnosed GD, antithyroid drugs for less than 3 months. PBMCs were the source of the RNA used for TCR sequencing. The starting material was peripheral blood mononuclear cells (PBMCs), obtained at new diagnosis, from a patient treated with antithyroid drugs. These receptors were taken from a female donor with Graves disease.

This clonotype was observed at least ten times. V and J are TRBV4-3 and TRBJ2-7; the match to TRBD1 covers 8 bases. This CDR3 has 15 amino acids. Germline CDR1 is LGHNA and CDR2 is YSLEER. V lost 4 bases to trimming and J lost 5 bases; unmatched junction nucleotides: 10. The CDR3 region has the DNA TGCGCCAGCAGCCCGACAGGGCAGGGGGCCCACGAGCAGTACTTC. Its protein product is CASSPTGQGAHEQYF.

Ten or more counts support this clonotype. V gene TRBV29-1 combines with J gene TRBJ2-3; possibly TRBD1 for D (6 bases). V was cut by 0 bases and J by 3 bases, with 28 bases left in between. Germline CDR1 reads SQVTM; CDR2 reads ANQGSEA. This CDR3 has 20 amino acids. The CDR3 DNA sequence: TGCAGCGTTGAAGACCTTGAGGACAGCCCTAACGGGGTCTCGACAGATACGCAGTATTTT. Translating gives CSVEDLEDSPNGVSTDTQYF.

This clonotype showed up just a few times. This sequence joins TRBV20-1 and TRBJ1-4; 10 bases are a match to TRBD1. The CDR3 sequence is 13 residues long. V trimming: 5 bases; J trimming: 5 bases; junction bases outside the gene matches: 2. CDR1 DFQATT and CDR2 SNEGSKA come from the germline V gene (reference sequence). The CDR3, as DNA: TGCAGTGCTCGGGACAGGGGCAATGAAAAACTGTTTTTT. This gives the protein CSARDRGNEKLFF.

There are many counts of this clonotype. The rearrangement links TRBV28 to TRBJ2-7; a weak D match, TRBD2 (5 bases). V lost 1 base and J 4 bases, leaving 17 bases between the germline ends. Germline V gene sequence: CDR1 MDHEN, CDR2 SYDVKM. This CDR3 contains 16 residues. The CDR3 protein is CASSLFPTGLGYEQYF. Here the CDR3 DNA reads TGTGCCAGCAGTTTATTCCCGACGGGGTTGGGGTACGAGCAGTACTTC.

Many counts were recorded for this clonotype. The CDR3 protein is CAIKNPDSPLHF. Written as DNA, the CDR3 is TGTGCCATCAAGAACCCGGATTCACCCCTCCACTTT. This chain links TRBV10-3 with TRBJ1-6; D not resolved. V lost 7 bases and J 8 bases, leaving 9 bases between the germline ends. This CDR3 comprises 12 residues. Germline V gene sequence: CDR1 ENHRY, CDR2 SYGVKD.

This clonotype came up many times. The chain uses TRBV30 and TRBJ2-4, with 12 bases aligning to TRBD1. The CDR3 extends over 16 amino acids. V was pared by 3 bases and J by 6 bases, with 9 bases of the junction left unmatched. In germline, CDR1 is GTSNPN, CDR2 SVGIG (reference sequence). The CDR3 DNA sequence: TGTGCCTGGAGGGTCGGGACAGGGGGCAAAGGAAACATTCAGTACTTC. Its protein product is CAWRVGTGGKGNIQYF.

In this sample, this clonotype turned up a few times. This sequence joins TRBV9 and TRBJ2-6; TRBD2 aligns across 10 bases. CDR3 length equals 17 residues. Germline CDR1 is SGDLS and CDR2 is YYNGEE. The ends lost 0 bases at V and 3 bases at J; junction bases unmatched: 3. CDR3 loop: CASSVEREGSGANVLTF. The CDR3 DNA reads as TGTGCCAGCAGCGTAGAGCGGGAGGGCAGTGGGGCCAACGTCCTGACTTTC.

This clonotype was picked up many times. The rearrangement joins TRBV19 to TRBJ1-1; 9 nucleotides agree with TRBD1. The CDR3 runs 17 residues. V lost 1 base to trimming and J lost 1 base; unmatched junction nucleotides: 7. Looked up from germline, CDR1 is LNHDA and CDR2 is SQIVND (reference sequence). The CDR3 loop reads CASSIAGNRGPNTEAFF. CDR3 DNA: TGTGCCAGTAGTATAGCCGGAAACAGGGGGCCGAACACTGAAGCTTTCTTT.

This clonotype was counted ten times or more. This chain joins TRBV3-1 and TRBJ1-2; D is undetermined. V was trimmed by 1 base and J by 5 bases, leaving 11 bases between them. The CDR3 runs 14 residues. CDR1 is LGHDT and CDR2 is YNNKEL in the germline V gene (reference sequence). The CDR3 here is CASSQGGTVYGYTF. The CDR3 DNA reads TGTGCCAGCAGCCAAGGGGGTACAGTTTATGGCTACACCTTC.

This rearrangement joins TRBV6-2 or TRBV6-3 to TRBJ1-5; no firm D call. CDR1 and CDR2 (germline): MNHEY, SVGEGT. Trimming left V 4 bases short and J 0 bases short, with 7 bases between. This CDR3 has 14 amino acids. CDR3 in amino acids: CASSSRFSNQPQHF. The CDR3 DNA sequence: TGTGCCAGCAGTTCGAGGTTTAGCAATCAGCCCCAGCATTTT.

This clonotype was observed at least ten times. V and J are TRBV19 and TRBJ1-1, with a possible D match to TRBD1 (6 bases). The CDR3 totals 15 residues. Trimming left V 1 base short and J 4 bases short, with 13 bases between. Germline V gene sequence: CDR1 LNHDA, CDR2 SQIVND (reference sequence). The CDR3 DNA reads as TGTGCCAGTAGTATAGCTGCGGCAGGGGCCACTGAAGCTTTCTTT. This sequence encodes CASSIAAAGATEAFF. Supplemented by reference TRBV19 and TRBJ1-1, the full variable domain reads DGGITQSPKYLFRKEGQNVTLSCEQNLNHDAMYWYRQDPGQGLRLIYYSQIVNDFQKGDIAEGYSVSREKKESFPLTVTSAQKNPTAFYLCASSIAAAGATEAFFGQGTRLTVV.

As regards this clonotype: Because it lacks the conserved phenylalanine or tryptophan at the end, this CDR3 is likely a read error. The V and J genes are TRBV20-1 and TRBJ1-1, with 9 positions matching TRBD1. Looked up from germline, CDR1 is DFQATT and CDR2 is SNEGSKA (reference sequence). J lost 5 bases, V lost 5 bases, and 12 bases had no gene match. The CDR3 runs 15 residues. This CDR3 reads CSAFHPGTGKTEAFL. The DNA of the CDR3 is TGCAGTGCTTTTCACCCGGGGACAGGGAAGACTGAAGCTTTCCTT.

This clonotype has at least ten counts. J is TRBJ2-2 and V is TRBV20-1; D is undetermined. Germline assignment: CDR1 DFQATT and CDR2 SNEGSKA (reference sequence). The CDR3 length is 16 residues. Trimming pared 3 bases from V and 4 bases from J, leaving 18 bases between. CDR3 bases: TGCAGTGCTAGGGCCATGACGGGCGGTGGCACCGGGGAGCTGTTTTTT. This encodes CSARAMTGGGTGELFF.

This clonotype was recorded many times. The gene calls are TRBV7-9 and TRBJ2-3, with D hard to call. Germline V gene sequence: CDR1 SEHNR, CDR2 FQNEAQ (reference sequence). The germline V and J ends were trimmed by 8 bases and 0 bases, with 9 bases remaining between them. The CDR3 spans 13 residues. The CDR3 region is CASFRQSTDTQYF. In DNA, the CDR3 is TGTGCCAGCTTTCGTCAGAGCACAGATACGCAGTATTTT.

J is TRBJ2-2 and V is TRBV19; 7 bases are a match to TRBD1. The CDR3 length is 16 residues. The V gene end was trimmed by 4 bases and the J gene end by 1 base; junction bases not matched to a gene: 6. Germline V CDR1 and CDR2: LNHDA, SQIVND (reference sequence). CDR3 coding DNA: TGTGCCAGTAGTAGAGGACAGGTCTTGAACACCGGGGAGCTGTTTTTT. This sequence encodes CASSRGQVLNTGELFF.

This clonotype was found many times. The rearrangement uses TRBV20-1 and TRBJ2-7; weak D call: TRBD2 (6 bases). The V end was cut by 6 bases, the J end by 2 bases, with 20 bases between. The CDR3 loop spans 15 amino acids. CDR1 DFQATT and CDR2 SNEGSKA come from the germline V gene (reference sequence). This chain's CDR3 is CSAHTTGGRAYEQYF. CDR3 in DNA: TGCAGTGCCCATACCACCGGAGGGCGAGCCTACGAGCAGTACTTC.

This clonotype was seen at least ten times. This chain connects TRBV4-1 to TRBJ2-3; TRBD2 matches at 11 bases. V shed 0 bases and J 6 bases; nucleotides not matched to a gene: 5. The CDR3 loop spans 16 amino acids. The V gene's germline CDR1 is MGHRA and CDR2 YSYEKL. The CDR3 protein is CASSQDQTSGADTQYF. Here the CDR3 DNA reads TGCGCCAGCAGCCAAGATCAGACTAGCGGGGCTGATACGCAGTATTTT.

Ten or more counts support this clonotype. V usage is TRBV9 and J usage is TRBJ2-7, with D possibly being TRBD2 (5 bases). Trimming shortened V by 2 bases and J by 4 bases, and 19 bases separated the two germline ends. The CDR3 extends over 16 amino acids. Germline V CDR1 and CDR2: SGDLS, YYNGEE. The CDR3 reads CASSVAPTGGAYEQYF. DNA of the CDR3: TGTGCCAGCAGCGTTGCCCCGACCGGAGGAGCGTACGAGCAGTACTTC.

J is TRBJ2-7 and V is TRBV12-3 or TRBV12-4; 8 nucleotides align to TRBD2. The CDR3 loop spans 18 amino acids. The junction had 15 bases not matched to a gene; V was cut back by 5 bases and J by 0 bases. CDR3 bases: TGTGCCAGCAGTCCCGGGGGGGGGCACGGAACGATCTCCTACGAGCAGTACTTC. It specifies CASSPGGGHGTISYEQYF.

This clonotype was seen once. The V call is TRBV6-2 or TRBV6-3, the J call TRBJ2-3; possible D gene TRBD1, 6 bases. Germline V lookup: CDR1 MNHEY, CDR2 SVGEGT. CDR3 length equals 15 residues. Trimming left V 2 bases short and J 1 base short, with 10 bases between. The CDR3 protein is CASSYVGARTDTQYF. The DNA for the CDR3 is TGTGCCAGCAGTTACGTGGGGGCTCGCACAGATACGCAGTATTTT.

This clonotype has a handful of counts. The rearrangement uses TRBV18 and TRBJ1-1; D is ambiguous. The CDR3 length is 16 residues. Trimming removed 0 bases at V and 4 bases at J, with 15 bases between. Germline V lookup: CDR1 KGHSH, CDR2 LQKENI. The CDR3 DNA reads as TGTGCCAGCTCACCACCTACTACAGTACTGGGCACTGAAGCTTTCTTT. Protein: CASSPPTTVLGTEAFF.

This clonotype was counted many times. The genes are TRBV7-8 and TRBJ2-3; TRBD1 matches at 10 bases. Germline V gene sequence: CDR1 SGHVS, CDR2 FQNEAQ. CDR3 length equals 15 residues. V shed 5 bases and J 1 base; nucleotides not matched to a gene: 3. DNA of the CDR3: TGTGCCAGCAGCCCCGGGACAGGGGGCACAGATACGCAGTATTTT. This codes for CASSPGTGGTDTQYF.

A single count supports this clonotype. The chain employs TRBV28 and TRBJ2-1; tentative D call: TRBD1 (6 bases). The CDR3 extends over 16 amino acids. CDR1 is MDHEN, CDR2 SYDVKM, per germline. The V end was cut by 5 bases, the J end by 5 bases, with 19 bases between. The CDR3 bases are TGTGCCAGCAGTCCAGGACAGTTCCCGAAAAACAATGAGCAGTTCTTC. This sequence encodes CASSPGQFPKNNEQFF.

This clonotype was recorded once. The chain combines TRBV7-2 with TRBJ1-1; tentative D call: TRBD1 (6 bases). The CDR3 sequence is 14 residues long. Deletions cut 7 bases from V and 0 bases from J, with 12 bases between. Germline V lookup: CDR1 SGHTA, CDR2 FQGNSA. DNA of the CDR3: TGTGCCAGCAAAATCCAGGGGATGAACACTGAAGCTTTCTTT. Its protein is CASKIQGMNTEAFF. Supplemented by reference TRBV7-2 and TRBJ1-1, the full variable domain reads GAGVSQSPSNKVTEKGKDVELRCDPISGHTALYWYRQSLGQGLEFLIYFQGNSAPDKSGLPSDRFSAERTGGSVSTLTIQRTQQEDSAVYLCASKIQGMNTEAFFGQGTRLTVV.

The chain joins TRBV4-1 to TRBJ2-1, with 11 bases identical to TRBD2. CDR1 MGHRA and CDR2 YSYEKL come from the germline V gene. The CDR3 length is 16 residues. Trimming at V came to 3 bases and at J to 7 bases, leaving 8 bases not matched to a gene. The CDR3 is CASSQPTSGSGNEQFF. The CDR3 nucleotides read TGCGCCAGCAGCCAGCCCACTAGCGGGAGCGGGAATGAGCAGTTCTTC.

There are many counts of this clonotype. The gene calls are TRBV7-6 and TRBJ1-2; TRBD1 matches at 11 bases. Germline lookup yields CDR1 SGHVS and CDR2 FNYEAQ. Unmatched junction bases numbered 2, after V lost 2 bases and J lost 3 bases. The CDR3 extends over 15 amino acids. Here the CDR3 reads CASSLQGQGDYGYTF. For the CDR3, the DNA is TGTGCCAGCAGCTTACAGGGACAGGGGGACTATGGCTACACCTTC.

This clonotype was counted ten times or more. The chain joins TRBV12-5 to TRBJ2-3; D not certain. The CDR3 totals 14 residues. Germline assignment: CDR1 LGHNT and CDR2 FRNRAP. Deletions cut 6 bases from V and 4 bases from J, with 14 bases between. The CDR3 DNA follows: TGTGCTAGTGGCTCCGACGCATTGTCAGATACGCAGTATTTT. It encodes CASGSDALSDTQYF.

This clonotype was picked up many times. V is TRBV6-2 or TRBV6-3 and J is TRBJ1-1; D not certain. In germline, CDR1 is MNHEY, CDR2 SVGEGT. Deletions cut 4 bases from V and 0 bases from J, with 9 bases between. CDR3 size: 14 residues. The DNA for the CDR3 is TGTGCCAGCAGTTCCCTCGGGCTGAACACTGAAGCTTTCTTT. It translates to CASSSLGLNTEAFF.

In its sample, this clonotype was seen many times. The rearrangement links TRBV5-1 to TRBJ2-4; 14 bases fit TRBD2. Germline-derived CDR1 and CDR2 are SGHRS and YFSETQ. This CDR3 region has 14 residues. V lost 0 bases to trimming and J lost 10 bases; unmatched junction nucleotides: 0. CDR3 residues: CASSLGTSGGIQYF. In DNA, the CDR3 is TGCGCCAGCAGCTTGGGGACTAGCGGGGGGATTCAGTACTTC.

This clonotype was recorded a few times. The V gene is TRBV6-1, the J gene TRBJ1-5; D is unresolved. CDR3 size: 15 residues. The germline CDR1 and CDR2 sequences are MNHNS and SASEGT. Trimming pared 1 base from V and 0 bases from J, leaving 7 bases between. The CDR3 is CASSEGVVSNQPQHF. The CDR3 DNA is TGTGCCAGCAGTGAAGGGGTGGTTAGCAATCAGCCCCAGCATTTT.